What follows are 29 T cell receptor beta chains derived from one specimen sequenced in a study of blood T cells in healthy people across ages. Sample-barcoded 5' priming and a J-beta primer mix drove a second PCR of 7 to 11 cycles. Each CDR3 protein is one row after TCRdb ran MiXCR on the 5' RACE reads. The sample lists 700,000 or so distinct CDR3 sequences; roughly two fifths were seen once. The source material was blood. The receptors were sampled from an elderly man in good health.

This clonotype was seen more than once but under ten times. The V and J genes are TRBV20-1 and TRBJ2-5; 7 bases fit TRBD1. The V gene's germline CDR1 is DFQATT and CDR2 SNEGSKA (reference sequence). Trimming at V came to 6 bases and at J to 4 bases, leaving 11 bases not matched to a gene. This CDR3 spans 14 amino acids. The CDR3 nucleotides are TGCAGTGCCCCGACTGACAGGGATCCAGAGACCCAGTACTTC. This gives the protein CSAPTDRDPETQYF.

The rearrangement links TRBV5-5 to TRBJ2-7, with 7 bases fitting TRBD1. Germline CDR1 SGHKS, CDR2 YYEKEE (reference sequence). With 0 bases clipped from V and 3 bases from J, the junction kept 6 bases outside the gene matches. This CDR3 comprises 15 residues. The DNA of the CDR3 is TGTGCCAGCAGCTTGGAGGGGACAGCGTACTACGAGCAGTACTTC. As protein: CASSLEGTAYYEQYF.

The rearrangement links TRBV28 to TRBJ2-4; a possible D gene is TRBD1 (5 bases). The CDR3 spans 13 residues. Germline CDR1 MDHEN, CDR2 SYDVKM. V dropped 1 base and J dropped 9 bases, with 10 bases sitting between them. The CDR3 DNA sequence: TGTGCCAGCAGTTTATCCAGGGATGGCATTCAGTACTTC. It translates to CASSLSRDGIQYF.

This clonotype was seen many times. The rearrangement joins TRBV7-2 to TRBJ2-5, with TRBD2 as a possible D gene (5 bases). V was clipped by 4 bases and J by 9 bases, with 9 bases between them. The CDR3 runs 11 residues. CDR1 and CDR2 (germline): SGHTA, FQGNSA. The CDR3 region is CASSSTRAQYF. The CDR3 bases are TGTGCCAGCAGCTCCACTAGGGCCCAGTACTTC.

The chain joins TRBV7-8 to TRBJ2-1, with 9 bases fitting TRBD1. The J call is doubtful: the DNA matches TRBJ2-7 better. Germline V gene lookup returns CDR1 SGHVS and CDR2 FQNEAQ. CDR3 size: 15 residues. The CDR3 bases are TGTGCCAGCAGCATCACAGGGGGCGGCTACAATGAGCAGTACTTC. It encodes CASSITGGGYNEQYF.

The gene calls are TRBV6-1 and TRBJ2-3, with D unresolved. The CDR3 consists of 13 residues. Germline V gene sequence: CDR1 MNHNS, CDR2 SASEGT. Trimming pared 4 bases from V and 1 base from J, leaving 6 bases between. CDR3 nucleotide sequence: TGTGCCAGCAGTGTCTGGGGCACAGATACGCAGTATTTT. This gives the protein CASSVWGTDTQYF.

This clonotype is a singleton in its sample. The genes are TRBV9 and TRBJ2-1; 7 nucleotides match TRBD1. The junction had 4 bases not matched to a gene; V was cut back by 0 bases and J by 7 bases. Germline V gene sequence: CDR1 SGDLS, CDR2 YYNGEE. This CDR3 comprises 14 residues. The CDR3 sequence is CASSVEGAVNEQFF. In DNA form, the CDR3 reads TGTGCCAGCAGCGTAGAGGGGGCGGTGAATGAGCAGTTCTTC. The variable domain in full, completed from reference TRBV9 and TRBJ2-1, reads DSGVTQTPKHLITATGQRVTLRCSPRSGDLSVYWYQQSLDQGLQFLIQYYNGEERAKGNILERFSAQQFPDLHSELNLSSLELGDSALYFCASSVEGAVNEQFFGPGTRLTVL.

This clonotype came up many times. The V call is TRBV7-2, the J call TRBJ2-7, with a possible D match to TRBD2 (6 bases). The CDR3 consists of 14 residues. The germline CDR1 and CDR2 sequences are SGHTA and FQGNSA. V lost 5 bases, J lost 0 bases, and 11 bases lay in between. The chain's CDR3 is CASSPGLRSYEQYF. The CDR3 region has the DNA TGTGCCAGCAGCCCGGGACTTCGCTCCTACGAGCAGTACTTC. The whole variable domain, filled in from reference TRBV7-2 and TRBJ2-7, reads GAGVSQSPSNKVTEKGKDVELRCDPISGHTALYWYRQSLGQGLEFLIYFQGNSAPDKSGLPSDRFSAERTGGSVSTLTIQRTQQEDSAVYLCASSPGLRSYEQYFGPGTRLTVT.

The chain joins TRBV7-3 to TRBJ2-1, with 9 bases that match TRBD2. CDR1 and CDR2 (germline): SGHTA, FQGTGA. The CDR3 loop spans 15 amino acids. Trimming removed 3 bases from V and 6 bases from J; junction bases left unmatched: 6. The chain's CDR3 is CASSLVAGVPNEQFF. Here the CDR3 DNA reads TGTGCCAGCAGCTTGGTAGCGGGAGTGCCCAATGAGCAGTTCTTC.

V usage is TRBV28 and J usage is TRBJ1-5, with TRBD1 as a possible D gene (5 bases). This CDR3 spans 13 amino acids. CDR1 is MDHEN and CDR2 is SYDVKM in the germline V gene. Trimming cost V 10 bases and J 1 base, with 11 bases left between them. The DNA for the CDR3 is TGTGCCACAGATAGGGGAAGCAATCAGCCCCAGCATTTT. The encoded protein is CATDRGSNQPQHF.

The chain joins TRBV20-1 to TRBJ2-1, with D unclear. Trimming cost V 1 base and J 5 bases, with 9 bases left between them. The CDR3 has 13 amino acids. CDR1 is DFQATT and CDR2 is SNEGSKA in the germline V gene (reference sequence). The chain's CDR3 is CSARVAHNNEQFF. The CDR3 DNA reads TGCAGTGCTAGAGTTGCGCACAACAATGAGCAGTTCTTC.

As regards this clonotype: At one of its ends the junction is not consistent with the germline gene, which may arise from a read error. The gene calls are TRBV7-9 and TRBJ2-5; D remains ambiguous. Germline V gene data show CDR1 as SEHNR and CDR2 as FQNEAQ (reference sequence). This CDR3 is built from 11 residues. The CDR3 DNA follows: TGTGCCAGCAGCCCCCAAGAGACCCTGTACTTC. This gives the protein CASSPQETLYF.

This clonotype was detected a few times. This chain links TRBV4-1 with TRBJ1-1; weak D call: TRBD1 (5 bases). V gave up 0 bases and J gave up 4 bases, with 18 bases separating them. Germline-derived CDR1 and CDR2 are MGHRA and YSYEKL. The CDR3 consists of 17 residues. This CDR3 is CASSQDRSGLLSTEAFF. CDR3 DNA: TGCGCCAGCAGCCAAGACCGCTCGGGGCTCTTAAGCACTGAAGCTTTCTTT.

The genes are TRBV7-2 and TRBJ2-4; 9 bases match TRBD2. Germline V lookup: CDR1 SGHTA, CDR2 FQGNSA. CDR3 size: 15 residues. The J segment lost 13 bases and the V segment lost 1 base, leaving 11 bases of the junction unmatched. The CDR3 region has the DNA TGTGCCAGCAGCTTAGTGGCGGGAGGGCCCAATGAGCAGTACTTC. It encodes CASSLVAGGPNEQYF. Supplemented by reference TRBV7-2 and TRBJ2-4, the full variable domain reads GAGVSQSPSNKVTEKGKDVELRCDPISGHTALYWYRQSLGQGLEFLIYFQGNSAPDKSGLPSDRFSAERTGGSVSTLTIQRTQQEDSAVYLCASSLVAGGPNEQYFGAGTRLSVL.

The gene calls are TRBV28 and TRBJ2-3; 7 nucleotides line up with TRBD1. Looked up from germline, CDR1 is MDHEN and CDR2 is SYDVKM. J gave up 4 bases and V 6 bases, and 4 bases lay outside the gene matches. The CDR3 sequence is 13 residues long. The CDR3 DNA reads TGTGCCAGCAGCGACAGGGTTCCAGATACGCAGTATTTT. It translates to CASSDRVPDTQYF.

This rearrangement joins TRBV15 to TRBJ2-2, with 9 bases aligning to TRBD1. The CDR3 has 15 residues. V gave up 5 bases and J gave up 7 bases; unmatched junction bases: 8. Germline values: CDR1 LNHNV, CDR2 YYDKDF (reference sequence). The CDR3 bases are TGTGCCACCAGCTGGGGACAGGGTTTGGGCGGGGAGCTGTTTTTT. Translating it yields CATSWGQGLGGELFF.

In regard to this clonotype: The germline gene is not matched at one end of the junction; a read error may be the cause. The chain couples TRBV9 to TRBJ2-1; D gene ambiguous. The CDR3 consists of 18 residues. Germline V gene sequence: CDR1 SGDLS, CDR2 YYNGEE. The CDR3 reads CASSSPSLYWEYYTEQFF. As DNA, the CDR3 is TGTGCCAGCAGCTCTCCCTCCCTTTACTGGGAATACTACACTGAGCAGTTCTTC.

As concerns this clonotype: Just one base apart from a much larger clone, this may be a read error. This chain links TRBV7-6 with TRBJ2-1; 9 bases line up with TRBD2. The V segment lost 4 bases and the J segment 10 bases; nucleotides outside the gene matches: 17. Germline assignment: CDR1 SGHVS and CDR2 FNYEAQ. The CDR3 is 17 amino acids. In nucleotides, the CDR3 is TGTGCCAGCAGCTCCCCTCAGGCGGGACTAGCAAAATACGAGCAGTTCTTC. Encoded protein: CASSSPQAGLAKYEQFF.

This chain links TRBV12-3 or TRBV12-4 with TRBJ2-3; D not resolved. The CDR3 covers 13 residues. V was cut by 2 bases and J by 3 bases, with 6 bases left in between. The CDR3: CASSLLQTDTQYF. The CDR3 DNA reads TGTGCCAGCAGTTTATTACAGACAGATACGCAGTATTTT.

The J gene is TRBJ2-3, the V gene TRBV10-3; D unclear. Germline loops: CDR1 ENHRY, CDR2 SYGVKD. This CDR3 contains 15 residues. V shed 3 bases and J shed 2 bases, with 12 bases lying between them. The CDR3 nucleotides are TGTGCCATCAGTGAAGGGCCGGAAAACACAGATACGCAGTATTTT. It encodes CAISEGPENTDTQYF.

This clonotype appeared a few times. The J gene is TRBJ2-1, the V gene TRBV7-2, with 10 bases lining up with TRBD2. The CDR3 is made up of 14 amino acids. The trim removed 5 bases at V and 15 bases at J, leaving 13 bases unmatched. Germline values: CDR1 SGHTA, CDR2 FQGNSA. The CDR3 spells CASSISYSSGSRFF. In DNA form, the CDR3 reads TGTGCCAGCAGCATAAGTTATTCTAGCGGGAGCCGGTTCTTC.

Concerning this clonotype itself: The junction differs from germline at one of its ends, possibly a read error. This chain's CDR3 is CASSAGVQPRHF. CDR3 nucleotides: TGTGCCAGCAGCGCAGGGGTTCAGCCCCGGCATTTT. The chain links TRBV7-2 to TRBJ1-5, with D possibly matching TRBD1 (6 bases). The germline V gene has CDR1 SGHTA and CDR2 FQGNSA. The CDR3 is made up of 12 amino acids.

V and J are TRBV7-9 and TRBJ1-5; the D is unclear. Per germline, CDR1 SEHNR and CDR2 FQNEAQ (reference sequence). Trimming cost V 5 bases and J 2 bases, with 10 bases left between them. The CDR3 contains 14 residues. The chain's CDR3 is CASSPRDGNQPQHF. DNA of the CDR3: TGTGCCAGCAGCCCTCGGGATGGCAATCAGCCCCAGCATTTT.

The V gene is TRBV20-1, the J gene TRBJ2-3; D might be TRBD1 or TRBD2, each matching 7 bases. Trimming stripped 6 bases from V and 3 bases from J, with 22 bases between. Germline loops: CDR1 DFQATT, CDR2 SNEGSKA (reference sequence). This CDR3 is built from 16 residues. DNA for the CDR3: TGCAGTGCAACCAGGGGGGGTCAGGGGCTAACAGATACGCAGTATTTT. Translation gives CSATRGGQGLTDTQYF.

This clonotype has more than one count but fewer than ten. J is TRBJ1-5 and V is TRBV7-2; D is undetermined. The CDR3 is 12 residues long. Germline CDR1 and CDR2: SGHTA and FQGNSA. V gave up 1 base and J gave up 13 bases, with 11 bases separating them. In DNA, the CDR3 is TGTGCCAGCAGCTTAGGGGGAACTTCTCAGCATTTT. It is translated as CASSLGGTSQHF.

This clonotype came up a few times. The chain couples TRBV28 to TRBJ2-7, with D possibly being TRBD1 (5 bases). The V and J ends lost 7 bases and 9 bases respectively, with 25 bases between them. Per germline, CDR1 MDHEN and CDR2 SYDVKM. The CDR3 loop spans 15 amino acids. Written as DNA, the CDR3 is TGTGCCAGCACCCGGTCTAGGATGGGGCCTTTAGCGCAGTACTTC. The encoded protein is CASTRSRMGPLAQYF.

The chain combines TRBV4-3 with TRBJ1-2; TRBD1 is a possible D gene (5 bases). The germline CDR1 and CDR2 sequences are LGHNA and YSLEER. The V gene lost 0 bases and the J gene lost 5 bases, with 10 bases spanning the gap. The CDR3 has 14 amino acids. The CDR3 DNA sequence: TGCGCCAGCAGCCAAGACACGGGACGGTATGGCTACACCTTC. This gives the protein CASSQDTGRYGYTF.

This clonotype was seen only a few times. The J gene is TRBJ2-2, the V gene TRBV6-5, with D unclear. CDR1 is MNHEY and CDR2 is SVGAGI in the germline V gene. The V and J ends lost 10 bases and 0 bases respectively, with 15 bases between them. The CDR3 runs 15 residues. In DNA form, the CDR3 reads TGTGCCACCCACCCCGTTAACTCGAACACCGGGGAGCTGTTTTTT. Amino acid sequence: CATHPVNSNTGELFF.

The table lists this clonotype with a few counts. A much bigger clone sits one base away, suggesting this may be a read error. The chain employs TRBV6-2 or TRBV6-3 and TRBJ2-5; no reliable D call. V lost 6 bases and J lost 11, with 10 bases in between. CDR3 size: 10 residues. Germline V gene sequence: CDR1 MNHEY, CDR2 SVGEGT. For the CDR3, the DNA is TGTGCCAGCAGCAACAATGAGCAGTACTTC. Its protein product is CASSNNEQYF.